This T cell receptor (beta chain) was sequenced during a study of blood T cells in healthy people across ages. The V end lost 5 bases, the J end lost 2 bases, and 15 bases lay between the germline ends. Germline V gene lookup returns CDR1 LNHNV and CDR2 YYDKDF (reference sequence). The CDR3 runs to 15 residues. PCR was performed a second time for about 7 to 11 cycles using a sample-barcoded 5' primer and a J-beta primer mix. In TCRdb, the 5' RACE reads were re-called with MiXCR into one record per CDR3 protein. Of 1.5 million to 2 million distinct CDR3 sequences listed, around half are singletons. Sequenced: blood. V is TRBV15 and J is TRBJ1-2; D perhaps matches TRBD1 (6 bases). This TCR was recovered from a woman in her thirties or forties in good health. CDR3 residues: CATSLGQTLNYGYTF. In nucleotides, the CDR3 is TGTGCCACCAGCTTAGGACAGACTCTAAACTATGGCTACACCTTC.